This T cell receptor beta chain was sequenced during a study of CD8+CD57+ T cells in acquired aplastic anemia. The V and J ends lost 5 bases and 6 bases, in that order; junction bases with no gene match: 7. The CDR3 consists of 14 residues. Germline V gene data show CDR1 as WNHNN and CDR2 as SYGVQD (reference sequence). Sequenced patients had shown CD8+CD57+ cell expansion by flow cytometry. According to the study, genomic DNA was the template for TCR beta VDJ and CDR3 profiling. TCRdb analysed the reads with MiXCR anew, one entry per CDR3 protein. The data hold hundreds of thousands of distinct CDR3 sequences, with more than 25% observed a single time.

The rearrangement uses TRBV10-1 and TRBJ1-1; 9 nucleotides match TRBD1. This receptor was identified in a human donor with aplastic anemia. The sequenced sample consisted of sorted CD4+, CD8+, or CD8+CD57+ T cells (not recorded which) from PBMCs. CDR3 residues: CASSRTGESPEAFF. CDR3 bases: TGCGCCAGCAGTAGGACAGGGGAAAGTCCTGAAGCTTTCTTT.